The source of this TCR beta chain is a study of T cells after yellow fever vaccination. This clonotype was counted between two and nine times. The antigen is undetermined. A 5'RACE template-switching step, the method used to make TCR cDNA, added a universal primer site and UMIs. TCRdb passed the 5' RACE reads through MiXCR, listing each CDR3 protein once. Among hundreds of thousands of distinct CDR3 sequences, about 13% were seen once, and the ten largest hold around 15%. This CDR3 is built from 14 residues. The V end lost 6 bases, the J end lost 2 bases, and 10 bases lay between the germline ends. In germline, CDR1 is MNHEY, CDR2 SVGEGT. Study outcomes and limitations: It was the secondary response that reached its peak faster, day 5 versus 15, but it was weaker. Overlap between CD4 and CD8 compartments was detected for a small share of clonotypes.

The V and J genes are TRBV6-2 or TRBV6-3 and TRBJ2-2; D uncertain. This specimen consisted of PBMCs, obtained on the day of the yellow fever booster vaccination. This receptor was obtained from a man aged 25-45 years who received the YFV17D yellow fever vaccine. The CDR3 region has the DNA TGTGCCAGCAGACCCGGGCCCAACACCGGGGAGCTGTTTTTT. Translating gives CASRPGPNTGELFF.